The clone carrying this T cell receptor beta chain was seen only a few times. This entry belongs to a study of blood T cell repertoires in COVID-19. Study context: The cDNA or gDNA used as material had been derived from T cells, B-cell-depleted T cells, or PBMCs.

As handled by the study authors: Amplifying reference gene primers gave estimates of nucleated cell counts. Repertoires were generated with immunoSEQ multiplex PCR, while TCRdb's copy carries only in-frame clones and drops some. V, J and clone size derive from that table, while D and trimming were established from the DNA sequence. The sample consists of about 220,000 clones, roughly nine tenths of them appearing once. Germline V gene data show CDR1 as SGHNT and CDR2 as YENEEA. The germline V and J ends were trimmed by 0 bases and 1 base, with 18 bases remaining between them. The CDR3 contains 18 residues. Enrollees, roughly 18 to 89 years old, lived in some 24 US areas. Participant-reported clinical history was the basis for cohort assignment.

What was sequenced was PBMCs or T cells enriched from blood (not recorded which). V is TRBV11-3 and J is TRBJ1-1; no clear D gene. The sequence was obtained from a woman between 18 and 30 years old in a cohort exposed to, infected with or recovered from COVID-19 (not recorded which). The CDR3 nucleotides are TGTGCCAGCAGCTTAGAGGGCATCTATGAACCCTCGAACACTGAAGCTTTCTTT. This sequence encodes CASSLEGIYEPSNTEAFF.